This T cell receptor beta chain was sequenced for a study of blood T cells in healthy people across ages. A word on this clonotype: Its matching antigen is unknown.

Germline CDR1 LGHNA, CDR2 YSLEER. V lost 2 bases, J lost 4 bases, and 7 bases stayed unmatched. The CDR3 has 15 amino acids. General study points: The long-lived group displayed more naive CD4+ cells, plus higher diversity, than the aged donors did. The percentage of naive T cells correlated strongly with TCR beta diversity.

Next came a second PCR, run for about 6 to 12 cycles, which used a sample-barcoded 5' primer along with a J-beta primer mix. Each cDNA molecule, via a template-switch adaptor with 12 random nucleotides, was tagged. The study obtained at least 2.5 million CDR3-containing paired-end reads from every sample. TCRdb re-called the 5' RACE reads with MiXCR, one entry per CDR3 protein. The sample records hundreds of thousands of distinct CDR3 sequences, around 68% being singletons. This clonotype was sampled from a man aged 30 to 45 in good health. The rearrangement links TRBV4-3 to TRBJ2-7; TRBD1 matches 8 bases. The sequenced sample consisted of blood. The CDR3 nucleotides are TGCGCCAGCAGCCAATTTGGACAGGGAACTTACGAGCAGTACTTC. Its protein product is CASSQFGQGTYEQYF.